This entry lists 7 T cell receptor beta chains sequenced from one sample in a study of T cell responses to AZD1222 COVID-19 vaccine. Measured with immunoSEQ multiplex PCR; TCRdb has only the in-frame clones, and not every one. The table includes 100,000 to 150,000 clones, roughly 90% detected once. This material consisted of peripheral blood, taken on day 0 of AZD1222 vaccination. Receptor source: an adult in good health.

The rearrangement links TRBV7-8 to TRBJ1-5, with D possibly matching TRBD1 (6 bases). The CDR3 runs to 14 residues. V lost 10 bases to trimming and J lost 6 bases, with 19 bases between them. Per germline, CDR1 SGHVS and CDR2 FQNEAQ. In DNA, the CDR3 is TGTGCCACCGCGAGGGGGGGGATTGGTCAGCCCCAGCATTTT. This encodes CATARGGIGQPQHF.

The chain is built from TRBV2 and TRBJ2-7; 7 bases are a match to TRBD2. The V gene end was trimmed by 8 bases and the J gene end by 2 bases; junction bases not matched to a gene: 0. The CDR3 has 11 amino acids. Germline V gene lookup returns CDR1 SNHLY and CDR2 FYNNEI. CDR3 nucleotides: TGTGCCAGCCTAGCGGCCTACGAGCAGTACTTC. Translation gives CASLAAYEQYF.

This sequence joins TRBV2 and TRBJ2-7; 9 positions match TRBD1. The germline V gene has CDR1 SNHLY and CDR2 FYNNEI. With V trimmed by 6 bases and J by 4 bases, 10 bases remained unmatched. This CDR3 comprises 15 residues. The CDR3 DNA reads TGTGCCAGCAGGACCGGGACAGGGTCTTTTTACGAGCAGTACTTC. It codes for CASRTGTGSFYEQYF.

The V and J genes are TRBV4-1 and TRBJ1-4; D may be TRBD1 (6 bases). Germline V gives CDR1 MGHRA, CDR2 YSYEKL. The CDR3 extends over 16 amino acids. Trimming stripped 3 bases from V and 8 bases from J, with 19 bases between. CDR3 residues: CASSHGRGRQEEKLFF. The CDR3 DNA is TGCGCCAGCAGCCATGGCAGGGGCAGGCAAGAGGAAAAACTGTTTTTT.

This clone was observed once. The rearrangement joins TRBV3-1 (or the pseudogene TRBV3-2) to TRBJ2-3, with 8 bases identical to TRBD2. Germline V CDR1 and CDR2: LGHDT, YNNKEL (reference sequence). The CDR3 is made up of 14 amino acids. With 5 bases clipped from V and 3 bases from J, the junction kept 4 bases outside the gene matches. CDR3 nucleotide sequence: TGTGCCAGCAGCAGCGGGGGAGGGACAGATACGCAGTATTTT. Its protein is CASSSGGGTDTQYF.

This clone is a singleton in its sample. The V gene is TRBV12-3 or TRBV12-4, the J gene TRBJ2-6; D possibly matches TRBD1 or TRBD2 (5 bases each). The CDR3 runs to 11 residues. Trimming cost V 1 base and J 19 bases, with 11 bases left between them. DNA of the CDR3: TGTGCCAGCAGTTTAGGGGGGAAGGAAACTTTC. It is translated as CASSLGGKETF.

The genes are TRBV5-4 and TRBJ2-3; 8 positions match TRBD1. CDR3 size: 16 residues. In germline, CDR1 is SGHNT, CDR2 YYREEE (reference sequence). V was pared by 4 bases and J by 4 bases, with 11 bases of the junction left unmatched. CDR3 coding DNA: TGTGCCAGCAGCCGCCCCGAGACAGGGGTCGCAGATACGCAGTATTTT. This encodes CASSRPETGVADTQYF.